The 25 T cell receptor beta chains below were found in one sample sequenced in a study of OX40 agonist ivuxolimab in advanced cancers. Sequenced by immunoSEQ multiplex PCR; TCRdb stores in-frame clones only, minus some. This sample has tens of thousands of clones; about 80% occur once, and the top ten carry about 15%. The sequencing used CD4+ or CD8+ T cells sorted from blood, collected in a trial of the OX40 agonist ivuxolimab. These receptors all come from an adult with an advanced solid tumor such as melanoma, head and neck, liver or kidney cancer.

The chain combines TRBV7-9 with TRBJ1-1; D call uncertain. Germline V gene sequence: CDR1 SEHNR, CDR2 FQNEAQ (reference sequence). V lost 5 bases and J 6 bases, leaving 13 bases between the germline ends. This CDR3 has 13 amino acids. CDR3 coding DNA: TGTGCCAGCAGCCTGGGATCGGCCCCTGAAGCTTTCTTT. Translating it yields CASSLGSAPEAFF.

This clone was seen just once. The chain links TRBV7-8 to TRBJ2-7; D may be TRBD2 (7 bases). The CDR3 runs to 16 residues. V was clipped by 1 base and J by 1 base, with 14 bases between them. CDR1 is SGHVS, CDR2 FQNEAQ, per germline. DNA for the CDR3: TGTGCCAGCAGCTTAGAGGAGGGAGGGGGTTCCTACGAGCAGTACTTC. It specifies CASSLEEGGGSYEQYF.

CDR3 DNA sequence: TGTGCCAGCAGTTATGGGCATTCGGGCTACACCTTC. Protein sequence: CASSYGHSGYTF. The J gene is TRBJ1-2, the V gene TRBV6-5; D not certain. Germline loops: CDR1 MNHEY, CDR2 SVGAGI. Trimming took 3 bases from V and 8 from J, leaving 10 bases between them. The CDR3 sequence is 12 residues long.

The rearrangement links TRBV7-2 to TRBJ2-2; D is undetermined. This CDR3 has 14 amino acids. CDR1 is SGHTA and CDR2 is FQGNSA in the germline V gene. V was cut by 5 bases and J by 5 bases, with 12 bases left in between. CDR3 sequence reads: CASSRRPQTGELFF. CDR3 bases: TGTGCCAGCAGCCGAAGACCACAAACCGGGGAGCTGTTTTTT.

The rearrangement uses TRBV18 and TRBJ1-1; D ambiguous. The ends were cut back, 6 bases at V and 4 bases at J, with 12 bases in the middle. CDR1 and CDR2 from the germline V gene are KGHSH and LQKENI. CDR3 length equals 13 residues. The CDR3 nucleotides read TGTGCCAGCTCTACTTTAGAGGTCACTGAAGCTTTCTTT. This gives the protein CASSTLEVTEAFF.

The CDR3 region is CASSQETQYF. The CDR3 coding sequence is TGTGCCAGCTCCCAAGAGACCCAGTACTTC. The chain combines TRBV18 with TRBJ2-5; D remains unclear. Trimming took off 6 bases at V and 1 base at J, with 0 bases between the two ends. Germline V gene sequence: CDR1 KGHSH, CDR2 LQKENI. This CDR3 contains 10 residues.

The rearrangement joins TRBV11-2 to TRBJ2-5; 11 positions match TRBD2. The V gene end was trimmed by 1 base and the J gene end by 7 bases; junction bases not matched to a gene: 5. The CDR3 spans 15 residues. Germline lookup yields CDR1 SGHAT and CDR2 FQNNGV. CDR3 nucleotide sequence: TGTGCCAGCAGCTTAGTCAGCCTAGCGGGGGGGACCCAGTACTTC. Protein sequence: CASSLVSLAGGTQYF.

This chain joins TRBV4-1 and TRBJ2-1; weak D call: TRBD1 (6 bases). CDR3 size: 16 residues. The germline V gene encodes CDR1 MGHRA and CDR2 YSYEKL. V was shortened by 0 bases and J by 4 bases, with 13 bases between the two germline ends. The CDR3 sequence is CASSQDGEDSYNEQFF. Written as DNA, the CDR3 is TGCGCCAGCAGCCAAGATGGAGAGGACAGTTACAATGAGCAGTTCTTC.

The sample holds one count of this clone. The V call is TRBV18, the J call TRBJ2-6, with D tentatively TRBD1 (6 bases). Trimming shortened V by 1 base and J by 0 bases, and 13 bases separated the two germline ends. Germline CDR1 reads KGHSH; CDR2 reads LQKENI. The CDR3 sequence is 18 residues long. CDR3: CASSPLWIRGSGANVLTF. CDR3 sequence (DNA): TGTGCCAGCTCACCACTCTGGATCAGGGGCTCTGGGGCCAACGTCCTGACTTTC.

The V gene is TRBV2, the J gene TRBJ1-1; D unresolved. V lost 5 bases and J lost 1, with 11 bases in between. CDR3 size: 14 residues. CDR1 and CDR2 from the germline V gene are SNHLY and FYNNEI. CDR3 sequence: CASSSSKPNTEAFF. Written as DNA, the CDR3 is TGTGCCAGCAGTTCCTCGAAGCCGAACACTGAAGCTTTCTTT.

This sequence joins TRBV10-3 and TRBJ2-2; D is undetermined. Between the trimmed V and J ends, which lost 7 bases and 2 bases, there was a span of 11 bases. There are 14 residues in the CDR3. The V gene's germline CDR1 is ENHRY and CDR2 SYGVKD. CDR3 nucleotide sequence: TGTGCCATCAAGGGCTCAGCTAACACCGGGGAGCTGTTTTTT. Its protein product is CAIKGSANTGELFF.

The chain's CDR3 is CASSLGFEAAYYGYTF. CDR3 coding DNA: TGTGCCAGCAGCTTGGGTTTCGAGGCGGCCTACTATGGCTACACCTTC. The V call is TRBV5-8, the J call TRBJ1-2; no clear D. Germline CDR1 is SGHTS and CDR2 is YDEGEE. Trimming removed 0 bases from V and 3 bases from J, with 15 bases in between. There are 16 residues in the CDR3.

V gene TRBV4-1 combines with J gene TRBJ1-1; D uncertain. Between the trimmed V and J ends, which lost 3 bases and 5 bases, there was a span of 16 bases. This CDR3 region has 15 residues. CDR1 is MGHRA and CDR2 is YSYEKL in the germline V gene. The CDR3 DNA reads TGCGCCAGCAGCCACCTAAGAGAAGGGAGGACTGAAGCTTTCTTT. The encoded protein is CASSHLREGRTEAFF.

CDR3 residues: CASSLAESGSSTDTQYF. The CDR3 DNA sequence: TGTGCCAGCAGCTTAGCGGAGAGCGGGTCAAGCACAGATACGCAGTATTTT. The rearrangement links TRBV7-6 to TRBJ2-3; maybe TRBD2 (6 bases). This CDR3 comprises 17 residues. Trimming shortened V by 0 bases and J by 0 bases, and 13 bases separated the two germline ends. Germline lookup yields CDR1 SGHVS and CDR2 FNYEAQ.

The V call is TRBV7-2, the J call TRBJ1-5; 11 positions match TRBD1. Per the germline V gene, CDR1 is SGHTA and CDR2 is FQGNSA. The CDR3 is 15 amino acids. V lost 5 bases to trimming and J lost 9 bases; unmatched junction nucleotides: 9. CDR3 DNA: TGTGCCAGCAGCCTAGGACAGGGGGCGTCCCTGCCCCAGCATTTT. Protein: CASSLGQGASLPQHF.

This clone was observed a handful of times. The gene calls are TRBV7-9 and TRBJ2-2, with 12 bases that match TRBD2. Trimming removed 4 bases from V and 4 bases from J; junction bases left unmatched: 10. CDR1 and CDR2 from the germline V gene are SEHNR and FQNEAQ (reference sequence). The CDR3 totals 18 residues. CDR3 coding DNA: TGTGCCAGCAGCTGGTCTAGCGGGGGGGCATTTGGCACCGGGGAGCTGTTTTTT. Protein: CASSWSSGGAFGTGELFF.

The V call is TRBV7-9, the J call TRBJ2-5, with unresolved D. CDR3 length: 14 amino acids. V was trimmed by 5 bases and J by 0 bases, leaving 10 bases between them. Germline V gene lookup returns CDR1 SEHNR and CDR2 FQNEAQ (reference sequence). The chain's CDR3 is CASSNSLYQETQYF. The CDR3 bases are TGTGCCAGCAGCAATTCCCTGTACCAAGAGACCCAGTACTTC.

CDR3 protein: CAWSAGTGNSSPLHF. In DNA form, the CDR3 reads TGTGCCTGGAGTGCGGGGACAGGGAATAGTTCACCCCTCCACTTT. The V call is TRBV30, the J call TRBJ1-6, with 9 bases that match TRBD1. The CDR3 loop spans 15 amino acids. The V and J ends lost 1 base and 9 bases, in that order; junction bases with no gene match: 7. Germline V gives CDR1 GTSNPN, CDR2 SVGIG (reference sequence).

The chain carries TRBV6-4 and TRBJ2-3; 7 bases line up with TRBD2. Germline CDR1 is MRHNA and CDR2 is SNTAGT. After removal of 5 bases from V and 1 base from J, the junction contained 0 bases not matched to a gene. The CDR3 totals 13 residues. CDR3 nucleotides: TGTGCCAGCAGTACTAGCGGCACAGATACGCAGTATTTT. This encodes CASSTSGTDTQYF.

This clone was recorded a few times. The chain uses TRBV28 and TRBJ2-7; no clear D gene. Germline CDR1 is MDHEN and CDR2 is SYDVKM. V lost 2 bases and J lost 2, with 10 bases in between. CDR3 length: 14 residues. The CDR3 here is CASSLQVTPYEQYF. The CDR3 nucleotides are TGTGCCAGCAGTTTACAGGTAACCCCCTACGAGCAGTACTTC.

The V call is TRBV2, the J call TRBJ1-4, with D tentatively TRBD1 (6 bases). The CDR3 runs to 16 residues. Deletions cut 10 bases from V and 0 bases from J, with 18 bases between. CDR1 and CDR2 (germline): SNHLY, FYNNEI. The DNA of the CDR3 is TGTGCCACCCGAAGGGGGGGCATCGCAACTAATGAAAAACTGTTTTTT. This codes for CATRRGGIATNEKLFF.

The chain carries TRBV6-7 and TRBJ2-7; weak D call: TRBD2 (7 bases). Being an ORF, TRBV6-7 has a function that is uncertain. This CDR3 has 14 residues. With 0 bases removed from V and 6 bases from J, the gap between germline ends came to 12 bases. The CDR3 reads CASSYSIRGAEQYF. CDR3 coding DNA: TGTGCCAGCAGTTACTCGATACGGGGGGCCGAGCAGTACTTC.

This clone was found a few times. The genes are TRBV9 and TRBJ1-2; D call uncertain. The V end was cut by 0 bases, the J end by 5 bases, with 8 bases between. The CDR3 contains 13 residues. Germline V gene sequence: CDR1 SGDLS, CDR2 YYNGEE. CDR3 in amino acids: CASSVATSYGYTF. The CDR3 DNA is TGTGCCAGCAGCGTAGCCACATCTTATGGCTACACCTTC.

This rearrangement joins TRBV6-6 to TRBJ2-5, with TRBD1 matching 8 bases. Germline trimming cut 4 bases from V and 5 bases from J; bases unmatched to any gene: 9. In germline, CDR1 is MNHNY, CDR2 SVGAGI (reference sequence). The CDR3 is 15 amino acids. The CDR3 coding sequence is TGTGCCAGCAGTTTCCCCTCAGGGGGCTGGGAGACCCAGTACTTC. This translates into CASSFPSGGWETQYF.

The chain joins TRBV7-6 to TRBJ1-1; D is ambiguous. Trimming took 5 bases from V and 1 from J, leaving 11 bases between them. Germline loops: CDR1 SGHVS, CDR2 FNYEAQ. The CDR3 is 14 amino acids. This chain's CDR3 is CASSPLLQNTEAFF. CDR3 sequence (DNA): TGTGCCAGCAGCCCTCTTCTCCAGAACACTGAAGCTTTCTTT.